These 25 T cell receptor beta chains originate from one sample sequenced in a study of response to subunit inactivated influenza vaccine. One entry per CDR3 protein results from TCRdb running MiXCR on the RT-PCR reads. The sample records some 190,000 distinct CDR3 sequences, around an eighth being singletons. Sequenced here: CD8+ T cells sorted from PBMCs, sampled about 5 days after vaccination. Receptors were obtained from a man aged 45-65 years who received an inactivated influenza vaccine.

This clonotype has only a few counts. This chain joins TRBV27 and TRBJ2-1; TRBD2 matches at 10 bases. V was clipped by 7 bases and J by 1 base; unmatched bases: 1. This CDR3 contains 14 residues. Looked up from germline, CDR1 is MNHEY and CDR2 is SMNVEV (reference sequence). The CDR3 reads CASKLAGSYNEQFF. CDR3 sequence (DNA): TGTGCCAGCAAACTAGCGGGATCCTACAATGAGCAGTTCTTC.

This clonotype was detected a few times. V is TRBV6-5 and J is TRBJ2-7; a weak D match, TRBD1 (5 bases). Per germline, CDR1 MNHEY and CDR2 SVGAGI. V dropped 4 bases and J dropped 2 bases, with 9 bases sitting between them. CDR3 length: 13 amino acids. CDR3 DNA: TGTGCCAGCAGTTGGACACCTACCTACGAGCAGTACTTC. This sequence encodes CASSWTPTYEQYF.

This clonotype was counted only a few times. The chain uses TRBV2 and TRBJ2-1; 7 nucleotides agree with TRBD1. The trim removed 6 bases at V and 5 bases at J, leaving 16 bases unmatched. The CDR3 contains 17 residues. Germline V lookup: CDR1 SNHLY, CDR2 FYNNEI. The CDR3 sequence is CASRELTGHFLNNEQFF. CDR3 nucleotide sequence: TGTGCCAGCAGAGAATTGACAGGGCACTTTCTTAACAATGAGCAGTTCTTC.

The V and J genes are TRBV30 and TRBJ2-7; the match to TRBD1 covers 10 bases. The CDR3 has 12 amino acids. The V gene end was trimmed by 3 bases and the J gene end by 8 bases; junction bases not matched to a gene: 4. Germline V CDR1 and CDR2: GTSNPN, SVGIG (reference sequence). The CDR3 loop reads CAWSGDRGQQYF. The CDR3 DNA reads TGTGCCTGGAGCGGGGACAGGGGCCAGCAGTACTTC.

The rearrangement links TRBV10-3 to TRBJ1-1; D call uncertain. Germline V gene sequence: CDR1 ENHRY, CDR2 SYGVKD. The ends were cut back, 4 bases at V and 0 bases at J, with 12 bases in the middle. This CDR3 is built from 15 residues. The CDR3 spells CAISAGDRMNTEAFF. The CDR3 nucleotides read TGTGCCATCAGTGCCGGCGACCGCATGAACACTGAAGCTTTCTTT.

This chain connects TRBV24-1 to TRBJ1-5, with no clear D. The CDR3 is 12 amino acids. Germline-derived CDR1 and CDR2 are KGHDR and SFDVKD. V was trimmed by 4 bases and J by 4 bases, leaving 4 bases between them. CDR3 in DNA: TGTGCCACCAGTGACCTTAATCAGCCCCAGCATTTT. This codes for CATSDLNQPQHF.

Many counts were recorded for this clonotype. The chain has TRBV6-1 and TRBJ2-3, with 9 bases aligning to TRBD1. V gave up 5 bases and J gave up 3 bases; unmatched junction bases: 9. The CDR3 extends over 16 amino acids. CDR1 is MNHNS, CDR2 SASEGT, per germline. The CDR3 region is CASSKSGTGLTDTQYF. In DNA, the CDR3 is TGTGCCAGCAGTAAGTCCGGGACAGGGCTAACAGATACGCAGTATTTT.

This clonotype showed up many times. V is TRBV6-6 and J is TRBJ1-5, with D unresolved. The CDR3 loop spans 13 amino acids. Germline CDR1 MNHNY, CDR2 SVGAGI (reference sequence). Trimming cost V 6 bases and J 1 base, with 7 bases left between them. This CDR3 is CASSYDSNQPQHF. CDR3 sequence (DNA): TGTGCCAGCAGCTACGACAGCAATCAGCCCCAGCATTTT.

This clonotype was detected ten times or more. The gene calls are TRBV5-1 and TRBJ2-4; D is uncertain. V lost 4 bases, J lost 8 bases, and 16 bases lay in between. Germline values: CDR1 SGHRS, CDR2 YFSETQ. CDR3 length: 14 amino acids. Written as DNA, the CDR3 is TGCGCCAGCAGCCGTGGACCGAAAAGGGACATTCAGTACTTC. It yields the protein CASSRGPKRDIQYF.

This chain joins TRBV3-1 and TRBJ1-1; 8 nucleotides line up with TRBD1. CDR1 is LGHDT, CDR2 YNNKEL, per germline (reference sequence). CDR3 length: 16 residues. V shed 2 bases, J shed 4 bases, and the junction held 9 bases outside the gene matches. Here the CDR3 DNA reads TGTGCCAGCAGCCAACCGACGACAGGGGACGGCACTGAAGCTTTCTTT. Translation: CASSQPTTGDGTEAFF.

V gene TRBV29-1 combines with J gene TRBJ2-5; weak D call: TRBD2 (6 bases). This CDR3 has 16 residues. With 4 bases removed from V and 5 bases from J, the gap between germline ends came to 23 bases. The germline V gene has CDR1 SQVTM and CDR2 ANQGSEA. CDR3 sequence reads: CSVALPRLDSIETQYF. In nucleotides, the CDR3 is TGCAGCGTTGCATTACCGCGACTAGATTCGATCGAGACCCAGTACTTC.

V and J are TRBV5-1 and TRBJ1-2; weak D call: TRBD1 (5 bases). The germline CDR1 and CDR2 sequences are SGHRS and YFSETQ. V lost 4 bases and J lost 3, with 13 bases in between. The CDR3 extends over 14 amino acids. CDR3 region: CASSHDPGDYGYTF. In nucleotides, the CDR3 is TGCGCCAGCAGCCACGATCCGGGGGACTATGGCTACACCTTC.

This clonotype was detected only a few times. The chain has TRBV6-1 and TRBJ2-1, with 8 bases identical to TRBD2. CDR1 and CDR2 from the germline V gene are MNHNS and SASEGT. CDR3 size: 15 residues. V was pared by 6 bases and J by 4 bases, with 8 bases of the junction left unmatched. Here the CDR3 reads CASSTGTRVYNEQFF. The CDR3 DNA reads TGTGCCAGCAGCACCGGGACTAGAGTATACAATGAGCAGTTCTTC.

This clonotype was counted only a few times. The chain joins TRBV13 to TRBJ2-2; maybe TRBD2 (5 bases). V lost 5 bases and J 5 bases, leaving 9 bases between the germline ends. Germline V gene lookup returns CDR1 PRHDT and CDR2 FYEKMQ (reference sequence). The CDR3 covers 13 residues. CDR3 residues: CASSTDLTGELFF. The CDR3, as DNA: TGTGCCAGCAGCACGGACTTAACCGGGGAGCTGTTTTTT.

The J gene is TRBJ1-1, the V gene TRBV6-1; D possibly corresponds to TRBD1 (6 bases). With 5 bases removed from V and 4 bases from J, the gap between germline ends came to 14 bases. Germline V gene data show CDR1 as MNHNS and CDR2 as SASEGT. This CDR3 region has 14 residues. In nucleotides, the CDR3 is TGTGCCAGCAGTCTTGGACAGACAACCACTGAAGCTTTCTTT. Encoded protein: CASSLGQTTTEAFF.

This rearrangement joins TRBV29-1 to TRBJ1-2; D ambiguous. V lost 2 bases and J 2 bases, leaving 3 bases between the germline ends. Germline V lookup: CDR1 SQVTM, CDR2 ANQGSEA. This CDR3 is 11 amino acids long. CDR3 sequence (DNA): TGCAGCGTTGAACAGAACTATGGCTACACCTTC. It is translated as CSVEQNYGYTF.

This clonotype was seen a handful of times. The chain is built from TRBV5-1 and TRBJ1-2; D perhaps matches TRBD1 (6 bases). The CDR3 sequence is 16 residues long. Germline V gene lookup returns CDR1 SGHRS and CDR2 YFSETQ. Trimming removed 0 bases at V and 4 bases at J, with 16 bases between. The CDR3 DNA reads TGCGCCAGCAGCTTGGCCGGGCAGGGGTCCTCCTATGGCTACACCTTC. The encoded protein is CASSLAGQGSSYGYTF. Complete variable domain (other parts from reference TRBV5-1 and TRBJ1-2): KAGVTQTPRYLIKTRGQQVTLSCSPISGHRSVSWYQQTPGQGLQFLFEYFSETQRNKGNFPGRFSGRQFSNSRSEMNVSTLELGDSALYLCASSLAGQGSSYGYTFGSGTRLTVV.

For the CDR3, the DNA is TGTGCCAGCAGTTACTCGGACAGGGCTGGCTACGAGCAGTACTTC. Translating it yields CASSYSDRAGYEQYF. The rearrangement joins TRBV6-5 to TRBJ2-7; 8 bases align to TRBD1. V was pared by 0 bases and J by 3 bases, with 4 bases of the junction left unmatched. Per germline, CDR1 MNHEY and CDR2 SVGAGI. This CDR3 has 15 residues.

This clonotype has only a few counts. The rearrangement joins TRBV3-1 to TRBJ2-1; TRBD1 matches 9 bases. After removal of 1 base from V and 6 bases from J, the junction contained 4 bases not matched to a gene. The CDR3 consists of 15 residues. Germline V CDR1 and CDR2: LGHDT, YNNKEL (reference sequence). CDR3 amino acids: CASSQAGQGFNEQFF. The CDR3 coding sequence is TGTGCCAGCAGCCAAGCGGGACAGGGATTCAATGAGCAGTTCTTC.

This clonotype was counted only a few times. The chain has TRBV27 and TRBJ2-1; 11 positions match TRBD2. The V and J ends lost 4 bases and 9 bases, in that order; junction bases with no gene match: 5. The CDR3 loop spans 14 amino acids. In germline, CDR1 is MNHEY, CDR2 SMNVEV (reference sequence). This chain's CDR3 is CASSYSGGAAEQFF. The CDR3 DNA sequence: TGTGCCAGCAGTTATAGCGGGGGGGCCGCTGAGCAGTTCTTC.

The chain couples TRBV4-1 to TRBJ2-1, with D perhaps matching TRBD2 (5 bases). Trimming took off 2 bases at V and 10 bases at J, with 6 bases between the two ends. The CDR3 runs to 11 residues. Per germline, CDR1 MGHRA and CDR2 YSYEKL. CDR3 nucleotides: TGCGCCAGCAGCCAATCGGGGGAGCAGTTCTTC. Its translation: CASSQSGEQFF.

This clonotype was counted only a few times. The rearrangement uses TRBV28 and TRBJ2-5; a weak D match, TRBD2 (6 bases). There are 18 residues in the CDR3. Trimming stripped 8 bases from V and 5 bases from J, with 30 bases between. Germline V gene data show CDR1 as MDHEN and CDR2 as SYDVKM. Written as DNA, the CDR3 is TGTGCCAGCCGGGCGGGGACCCGGGTAGAGGGGTGGATTGAGACCCAGTACTTC. It translates to CASRAGTRVEGWIETQYF. Using reference TRBV28 and TRBJ2-5 for the parts outside the CDR3, the full variable domain is DVKVTQSSRYLVKRTGEKVFLECVQDMDHENMFWYRQDPGLGLRLIYFSYDVKMKEKGDIPEGYSVSREKKERFSLILESASTNQTSMYLCASRAGTRVEGWIETQYFGPGTRLLVL.

This clonotype was counted only a few times. V is TRBV20-1 and J is TRBJ2-5; D remains ambiguous. The length of the CDR3 is 13 residues. Trimming removed 6 bases at V and 2 bases at J, with 13 bases between. Germline CDR1 reads DFQATT; CDR2 reads SNEGSKA (reference sequence). CDR3 nucleotides: TGCAGTGCGGAACCAGACGTACAAGAGACCCAGTACTTC. Protein product: CSAEPDVQETQYF.

This clonotype occurred a few times. The V and J genes are TRBV13 and TRBJ2-5, with D unresolved. Germline loops: CDR1 PRHDT, CDR2 FYEKMQ (reference sequence). This CDR3 has 15 amino acids. Trimming cost V 4 bases and J 5 bases, with 17 bases left between them. The CDR3 is CASSSLEEPGETQYF. The CDR3 nucleotides read TGTGCCAGCAGCTCCTTGGAAGAACCTGGGGAGACCCAGTACTTC.

The chain couples TRBV9 to TRBJ2-3, with D perhaps given as TRBD1 or TRBD2 (5 bases each). The germline V gene has CDR1 SGDLS and CDR2 YYNGEE. This CDR3 is built from 17 residues. V was trimmed by 0 bases and J by 4 bases, leaving 18 bases between them. CDR3 sequence reads: CASSVAVAVLGADTQYF. The DNA for the CDR3 is TGTGCCAGCAGCGTAGCGGTCGCGGTCCTGGGGGCAGATACGCAGTATTTT.